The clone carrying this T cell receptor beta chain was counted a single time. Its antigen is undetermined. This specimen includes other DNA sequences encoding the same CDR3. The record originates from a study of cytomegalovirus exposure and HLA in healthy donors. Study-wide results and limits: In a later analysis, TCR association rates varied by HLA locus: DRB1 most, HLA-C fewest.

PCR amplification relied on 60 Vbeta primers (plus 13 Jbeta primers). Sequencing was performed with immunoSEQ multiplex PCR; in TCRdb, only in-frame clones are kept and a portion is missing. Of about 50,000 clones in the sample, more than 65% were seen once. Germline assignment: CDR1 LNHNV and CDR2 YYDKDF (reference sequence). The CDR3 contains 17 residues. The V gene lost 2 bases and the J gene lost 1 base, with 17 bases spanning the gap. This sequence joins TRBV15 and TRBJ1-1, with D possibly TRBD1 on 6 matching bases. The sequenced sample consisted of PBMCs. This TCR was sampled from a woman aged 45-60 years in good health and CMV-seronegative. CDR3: CATSRYLQGSQNTEAFF. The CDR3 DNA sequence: TGTGCCACCAGCAGATATCTACAGGGATCTCAGAACACTGAAGCTTTCTTT.